This T cell receptor (beta chain) was captured by sequencing in a study of OX40 agonist ivuxolimab in advanced cancers. Looking at the study overall: A mean age of about 59 years, range roughly 23 to 85, was recorded, and around 85% were male.

V shed 0 bases, J shed 3 bases, and the junction held 3 bases outside the gene matches. The V gene's germline CDR1 is SGHRS and CDR2 YFSETQ. The CDR3 covers 14 residues. Libraries were prepared by immunoSEQ multiplex PCR; TCRdb keeps only in-frame clonotypes and omits some of them. Of about 13,000 clones detected, around 84% appear once; the ten largest clones hold less than 20%. This receptor was taken from an adult with an advanced solid tumor such as melanoma, head and neck, liver or kidney cancer. The material sequenced was CD4+ or CD8+ T cells sorted from blood, taken in a trial of the OX40 agonist ivuxolimab. This rearrangement joins TRBV5-1 to TRBJ2-7; 7 positions agree with TRBD1. As DNA, the CDR3 is TGCGCCAGCAGCTTGGGGACAGGTCTCTACGAGCAGTACTTC. Translating gives CASSLGTGLYEQYF.